Detailed here is one T cell receptor (beta chain). PCR was performed using 60 Vbeta and 13 Jbeta primers. Only in-frame clones appear in the TCRdb table, and some are missing; sequencing was by immunoSEQ multiplex PCR. The listing contains 50,000 or so clones. The data originate from a study of cytomegalovirus exposure and HLA in healthy donors. Material: PBMCs. The origin of this receptor is a woman aged 18-35 years in good health and CMV-seronegative.

In DNA form, the CDR3 reads TGCAGCGTCCAATCTAGCGGAACGTTCTATGGCTACACCTTC. It codes for CSVQSSGTFYGYTF. V gene TRBV29-1 combines with J gene TRBJ1-2; D is unclear. Germline V gives CDR1 SQVTM, CDR2 ANQGSEA. V dropped 6 bases and J dropped 4 bases, with 18 bases sitting between them. The CDR3 loop spans 14 amino acids.